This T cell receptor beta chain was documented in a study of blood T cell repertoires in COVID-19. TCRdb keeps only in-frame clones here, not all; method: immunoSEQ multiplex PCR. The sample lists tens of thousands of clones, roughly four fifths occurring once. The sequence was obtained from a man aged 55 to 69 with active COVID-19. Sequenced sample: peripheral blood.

CDR3 DNA: TGTGCCAGCAGGGACCCGGGGATGGTTGGCTACACCTTC. The encoded protein is CASRDPGMVGYTF. J is TRBJ1-2 and V is TRBV28, with D unresolved. Trimming took off 6 bases at V and 7 bases at J, with 15 bases between the two ends. The CDR3 runs to 13 residues. Germline CDR1 MDHEN, CDR2 SYDVKM.